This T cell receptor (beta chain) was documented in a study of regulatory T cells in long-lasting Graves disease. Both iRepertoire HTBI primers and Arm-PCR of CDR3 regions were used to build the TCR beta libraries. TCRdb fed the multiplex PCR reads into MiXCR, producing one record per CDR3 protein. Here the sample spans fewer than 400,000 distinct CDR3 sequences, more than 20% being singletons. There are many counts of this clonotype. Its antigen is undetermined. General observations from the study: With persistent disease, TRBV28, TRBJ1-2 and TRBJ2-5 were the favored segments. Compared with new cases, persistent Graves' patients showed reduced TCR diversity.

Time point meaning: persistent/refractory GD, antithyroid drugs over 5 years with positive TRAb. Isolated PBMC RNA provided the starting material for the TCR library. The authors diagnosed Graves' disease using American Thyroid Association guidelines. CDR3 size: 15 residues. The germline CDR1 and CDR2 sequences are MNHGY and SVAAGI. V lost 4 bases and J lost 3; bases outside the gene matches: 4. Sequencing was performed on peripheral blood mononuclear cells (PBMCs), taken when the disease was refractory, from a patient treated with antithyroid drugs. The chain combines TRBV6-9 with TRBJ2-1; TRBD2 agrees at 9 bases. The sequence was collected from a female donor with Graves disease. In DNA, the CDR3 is TGTGCCAGCAGTTCCTTAGCGGGAGACTACAATGAGCAGTTCTTC. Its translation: CASSSLAGDYNEQFF.